The rows below give T cell receptor beta chains drawn from one sample of a study of vaccination effects on CD4 cells after COVID-19. The table came from immunoSEQ multiplex PCR; TCRdb's copy has only in-frame clones and leaves some out. This table has roughly 63,000 clones, under 80% appearing once. Which antigens these TCRs recognize remains unknown. The starting material was CD4+ T cells from PBMCs cultured with HCoV-OC43 spike peptides, obtained after COVID-19 vaccination. All receptors derive from a human donor who received a COVID-19 vaccine. Each CDR3 is given with its conserved first and last residue. D genes are given only for firm matches. Rows give clone size only sometimes, using once, few, many, or a class for an expanded clone.

J gene | D gene | V gene | clone size | CDR3 protein | CDR3 DNA
TRBJ1-4 | . | TRBV3-1/TRBV3-2 | few | CASSQGWLNEKLFF | TGTGCCAGCAGCCAGGGTTGGCTAAATGAAAAACTGTTTTTT
TRBJ1-6 | TRBD1 | TRBV6-5 | . | CASSYSTGEYNSPLHF | TGTGCCAGCAGTTACTCAACAGGGGAGTATAATTCACCCCTCCACTTT
TRBJ1-5 | . | TRBV5-1 | . | CASSLGDINQPQHF | TGCGCCAGCAGCCTGGGGGACATCAATCAGCCCCAGCATTTT
TRBJ1-2 | . | TRBV10-1 | many | CASSGGRTWDYGYTF | TGCGCCAGCAGTGGAGGAAGAACCTGGGACTATGGCTACACCTTC
TRBJ2-5 | . | TRBV29-1 | . | CSVGRLETQYF | TGCAGTGTCGGGCGGTTAGAGACCCAGTACTTC
TRBJ1-2 | . | TRBV4-1 | . | CASSQGGLNYGYTF | TGCGCCAGCAGCCAAGGGGGTCTCAACTATGGCTACACCTTC
TRBJ2-3 | TRBD2 | TRBV9 | . | CASSVGVTSGGTDTQYF | TGTGCCAGCAGCGTGGGGGTGACTAGCGGGGGGACAGATACGCAGTATTTT
TRBJ2-5 | TRBD1 | TRBV29-1 | . | CSARDRAGETQYF | TGCAGCGCTAGGGACAGGGCAGGAGAGACCCAGTACTTC
TRBJ1-5 | TRBD1 | TRBV5-8 | . | CASSFGQGHNQPQHF | TGTGCCAGCAGCTTTGGACAGGGGCACAATCAGCCCCAGCATTTT
TRBJ2-1 | . | TRBV2 | . | CASSEALPEGNEQFF | TGTGCCAGCAGTGAAGCGCTTCCGGAGGGCAATGAGCAGTTCTTC
TRBJ1-1 | . | TRBV6-5 | . | CASSPTEANTEAFF | TGTGCCAGCTCTCCGACCGAAGCGAACACTGAAGCTTTCTTT
TRBJ2-5 | . | TRBV5-1 | . | CASSSGYIAEQETQYF | TGCGCCAGCAGCAGCGGATACATAGCGGAGCAAGAGACCCAGTACTTC
TRBJ2-2 | . | TRBV9 | . | CASSALPIGGYTGELFF | TGTGCCAGCAGCGCTCTTCCTATCGGGGGTTACACCGGGGAGCTGTTTTTT
TRBJ1-1 | . | TRBV7-2 | . | CASSLVVMNTEAFF | TGTGCCAGCAGCTTAGTGGTCATGAACACTGAAGCTTTCTTT
TRBJ1-3 | TRBD1 | TRBV28 | . | CASRRRGGHSGNTIYF | TGTGCCAGCAGGCGCAGGGGGGGACACTCTGGAAACACCATATATTTT
TRBJ2-2 | TRBD2 | TRBV9 | . | CASSVTSGASGGELFF | TGTGCCAGCAGCGTAACTAGCGGGGCCTCGGGGGGGGAGCTGTTTTTT
TRBJ2-2 | . | TRBV24-1 | . | CATSDRAVNTGELFF | TGTGCCACCAGTGATAGGGCAGTCAACACCGGGGAGCTGTTTTTT
TRBJ1-6 | TRBD1 | TRBV19 | . | CASSVDRDRKNSPLHF | TGTGCCAGTAGTGTGGACCGGGACAGGAAGAATTCACCCCTCCACTTT
TRBJ1-6 | . | TRBV7-8 | once | CASSPGASSYNSPLHF | TGTGCCAGCAGCCCAGGGGCCAGCTCCTATAATTCACCCCTCCACTTT
TRBJ1-5 | . | TRBV30 | . | CAWAPGTNQPQHF | TGTGCCTGGGCTCCGGGGACCAATCAGCCCCAGCATTTT
TRBJ2-3 | TRBD2 | TRBV10-3 | . | CAISDHTSGVSDTQYF | TGTGCCATCAGTGATCACACTAGCGGGGTTTCTGATACGCAGTATTTT
TRBJ1-4 | TRBD1 | TRBV24-1 | once | CATSEAGTGGRDEKLFF | TGTGCCACCAGTGAGGCCGGGACAGGGGGACGGGATGAAAAACTGTTTTTT
TRBJ1-4 | . | TRBV7-9 | . | CASRDSPAGNEKLFF | TGTGCCAGCAGAGATTCCCCGGCGGGTAATGAAAAACTGTTTTTT